This T cell receptor (beta chain) was documented in a study of blood T cell repertoires in COVID-19. Clones were sequenced by immunoSEQ multiplex PCR, and TCRdb holds only the in-frame ones, with some missing. The sample shows 180,000 or so clones, 86% of them seen only once. The J segment lost 9 bases and the V segment lost 5 bases, leaving 6 bases of the junction unmatched. Germline CDR1 SEHNR, CDR2 FQNEAQ (reference sequence). The CDR3 is 14 residues long. This chain connects TRBV7-9 to TRBJ1-6; 8 bases line up with TRBD1. This receptor was obtained from a man aged 18 to 30 with acute or convalescent COVID-19. The sample taken for sequencing was peripheral blood. The DNA for the CDR3 is TGTGCCAGCAGCCATGACAGGGGATCTTCACCCCTCCACTTT. It translates to CASSHDRGSSPLHF.